The clone carrying this T cell receptor (beta chain) is a singleton in its sample. This record belongs to a study of CD8 T cells in Susac syndrome. With random hexamers, 0.5 to 1 ug RNA was reverse transcribed. The TCR beta CDR3 was amplified by immunoSEQ multiplex PCR across 54 Vbeta, 13 Jbeta. TCRdb re-analysed the immunoSEQ multiplex PCR reads in MiXCR, keeping a single row per CDR3 protein. The repertoire consists of about 300,000 distinct CDR3 sequences, with 89% occurring once and the leading ten covering 0.18%. The specimen was CD8+ T cells from PBMCs. The clonotype comes from a human donor with multiple sclerosis.

The CDR3 coding sequence is TGTGCCAGCAGGCGTCCGGGCAATCAGCCCCAGCATTTT. This codes for CASRRPGNQPQHF. The J gene is TRBJ1-5, the V gene TRBV28; D gene ambiguous. V shed 6 bases and J shed 2 bases, with 8 bases lying between them. CDR1 and CDR2 (germline): MDHEN, SYDVKM. CDR3 length equals 13 residues.